The 25 T cell receptor beta chains below were found in one sample sequenced in a study of beta chain features in type 1 diabetes. Study-wide results and caveats: Moderate yet significant TCRB CDR3 shortening was seen in Type 1 diabetes patients in all four CD4+ subsets.

Their antigens remain unidentified. Reverse transcribing all isolated RNA meant expressed TCRB transcripts were sequenced. Sequencing used immunoSEQ multiplex PCR; TCRdb keeps in-frame clones, though not all of them. The sample shows about 160,000 clones, approximately 8.4% of them seen only once. The sample was central memory CD4+ T cells from blood. Receptor source: a man aged 18 to 30 with type 1 diabetes.

This clone was observed a handful of times. This chain joins TRBV28 and TRBJ1-6; 7 bases map to TRBD1. The CDR3 has 19 amino acids. CDR1 is MDHEN, CDR2 SYDVKM, per germline. The V segment lost 5 bases and the J segment 0 bases; nucleotides outside the gene matches: 13. CDR3 amino acids: CASSIPPGQYSSYNSPLHF. In DNA form, the CDR3 reads TGTGCCAGCAGTATTCCTCCGGGACAGTATAGCTCCTATAATTCACCCCTCCACTTT.

This clone was picked up a small number of times. The chain employs TRBV5-1 and TRBJ2-5; the match to TRBD2 covers 8 bases. This CDR3 is built from 14 residues. With 4 bases clipped from V and 5 bases from J, the junction kept 7 bases outside the gene matches. Germline loops: CDR1 SGHRS, CDR2 YFSETQ. The CDR3 is CASSASGPAETQYF. The DNA of the CDR3 is TGCGCCAGCAGCGCTAGCGGGCCCGCGGAGACCCAGTACTTC. Full variable domain (rest looked up from reference TRBV5-1 and TRBJ2-5): KAGVTQTPRYLIKTRGQQVTLSCSPISGHRSVSWYQQTPGQGLQFLFEYFSETQRNKGNFPGRFSGRQFSNSRSEMNVSTLELGDSALYLCASSASGPAETQYFGPGTRLLVL.

This clone was seen a handful of times. The chain combines TRBV4-3 with TRBJ1-1; D is uncertain. Deletions cut 2 bases from V and 7 bases from J, with 14 bases between. Germline V gene data show CDR1 as LGHNA and CDR2 as YSLEER. This CDR3 spans 14 amino acids. CDR3 nucleotide sequence: TGCGCCAGCAGCCAAACACGGTGGAGAGTTGAAGCTTTCTTT. It yields the protein CASSQTRWRVEAFF.

Regarding this clone: The sample carries other DNA sequences with the same CDR3. This chain uses TRBV5-1 with TRBJ1-1; 8 bases match TRBD1. V was clipped by 4 bases and J by 1 base; unmatched bases: 6. CDR1 and CDR2 (germline): SGHRS, YFSETQ. This CDR3 contains 15 residues. The CDR3 protein is CASSPGQGKNTEAFF. CDR3 bases: TGCGCCAGCAGCCCCGGACAGGGTAAGAACACTGAAGCTTTCTTT. Together with reference TRBV5-1 and TRBJ1-1, the CDR3 gives the full variable domain: KAGVTQTPRYLIKTRGQQVTLSCSPISGHRSVSWYQQTPGQGLQFLFEYFSETQRNKGNFPGRFSGRQFSNSRSEMNVSTLELGDSALYLCASSPGQGKNTEAFFGQGTRLTVV.

The chain recombines TRBV5-4 with TRBJ2-5, with 7 bases lining up with TRBD1. Germline CDR1 SGHNT, CDR2 YYREEE (reference sequence). This CDR3 spans 12 amino acids. V gave up 10 bases and J gave up 2 bases; unmatched junction bases: 5. The CDR3 DNA reads as TGTGCCTTCAACAGGGGACAAGAGACCCAGTACTTC. Translation: CAFNRGQETQYF.

Only a few counts were recorded for this clone. V gene TRBV27 combines with J gene TRBJ2-3, with 9 bases identical to TRBD1. This CDR3 comprises 15 residues. Trimming took 6 bases from V and 4 from J; bases not matched to a gene: 8. The germline V gene encodes CDR1 MNHEY and CDR2 SMNVEV (reference sequence). The CDR3: CASSHRGPPPDTQYF. The DNA for the CDR3 is TGTGCCAGCAGCCACAGGGGGCCCCCTCCAGATACGCAGTATTTT.

The chain joins TRBV29-1 to TRBJ2-7; 8 bases agree with TRBD2. Germline-derived CDR1 and CDR2 are SQVTM and ANQGSEA. The junction had 13 bases not matched to a gene; V was cut back by 3 bases and J by 3 bases. The CDR3 totals 16 residues. CDR3 protein: CSVEEGSRGGVYEQYF. The CDR3 DNA follows: TGCAGCGTTGAGGAAGGAAGTCGGGGGGGGGTCTACGAGCAGTACTTC.

The chain links TRBV5-1 to TRBJ2-6, with D perhaps matching TRBD1 (6 bases). The germline CDR1 and CDR2 sequences are SGHRS and YFSETQ. The CDR3 is 16 residues long. Trimming cost V 2 bases and J 0 bases, with 9 bases left between them. This CDR3 reads CASSLQGNSGANVLTF. CDR3 in DNA: TGCGCCAGCAGCTTACAGGGCAACTCTGGGGCCAACGTCCTGACTTTC. Variable domain in full (rest from reference TRBV5-1 and TRBJ2-6): KAGVTQTPRYLIKTRGQQVTLSCSPISGHRSVSWYQQTPGQGLQFLFEYFSETQRNKGNFPGRFSGRQFSNSRSEMNVSTLELGDSALYLCASSLQGNSGANVLTFGAGSRLTVL.

This clone was seen only a few times. The gene calls are TRBV5-1 and TRBJ2-1; weak D call: TRBD1 (5 bases). This CDR3 contains 13 residues. Trimming shortened V by 2 bases and J by 9 bases, and 12 bases separated the two germline ends. Germline V lookup: CDR1 SGHRS, CDR2 YFSETQ. DNA of the CDR3: TGCGCCAGCAGCTTCCTTAGGGGCGGTGAGCAGTTCTTC. Protein: CASSFLRGGEQFF. Supplemented by reference TRBV5-1 and TRBJ2-1, the full variable domain reads KAGVTQTPRYLIKTRGQQVTLSCSPISGHRSVSWYQQTPGQGLQFLFEYFSETQRNKGNFPGRFSGRQFSNSRSEMNVSTLELGDSALYLCASSFLRGGEQFFGPGTRLTVL.

V gene TRBV5-1 combines with J gene TRBJ1-2, with TRBD1 as a possible D gene (5 bases). Between the trimmed V and J ends, which lost 0 bases and 14 bases, there was a span of 20 bases. The germline CDR1 and CDR2 sequences are SGHRS and YFSETQ. This CDR3 contains 14 residues. CDR3: CASSLEAGMNSETF. CDR3 nucleotide sequence: TGCGCCAGCAGCTTGGAGGCAGGGATGAATTCGGAGACCTTC.

Ten or more counts support this clone. This chain joins TRBV18 and TRBJ1-1; 12 positions agree with TRBD1. Germline V CDR1 and CDR2: KGHSH, LQKENI. The CDR3 has 16 residues. J gave up 2 bases and V 3 bases, and 4 bases lay outside the gene matches. CDR3 sequence (DNA): TGTGCCAGCTCACCCGTGGGACAGGGGGCTAACACTGAAGCTTTCTTT. It codes for CASSPVGQGANTEAFF.

The gene calls are TRBV9 and TRBJ2-2; TRBD1 matches at 7 bases. This CDR3 has 16 amino acids. Germline CDR1 is SGDLS and CDR2 is YYNGEE. Trimming took 3 bases from V and 1 from J; bases not matched to a gene: 6. This chain's CDR3 is CASSENDRENTGELFF. In DNA form, the CDR3 reads TGTGCCAGCAGCGAGAATGACAGGGAGAACACCGGGGAGCTGTTTTTT. The whole variable domain, filled in from reference TRBV9 and TRBJ2-2, reads DSGVTQTPKHLITATGQRVTLRCSPRSGDLSVYWYQQSLDQGLQFLIQYYNGEERAKGNILERFSAQQFPDLHSELNLSSLELGDSALYFCASSENDRENTGELFFGEGSRLTVL.

This clone has more than one count but fewer than ten. The chain carries TRBV7-2 and TRBJ2-1; 7 bases map to TRBD2. Germline V gives CDR1 SGHTA, CDR2 FQGNSA. V trimming: 5 bases; J trimming: 2 bases; junction bases outside the gene matches: 9. This CDR3 has 16 residues. The CDR3 nucleotides read TGTGCCAGCAGCCCATCCGCTAGCGGTACCTACAATGAGCAGTTCTTC. Its translation is CASSPSASGTYNEQFF.

V is TRBV7-9 and J is TRBJ2-7; a possible D gene is TRBD2 (6 bases). The V end lost 5 bases, the J end lost 5 bases, and 13 bases lay between the germline ends. This CDR3 has 13 residues. Germline V gene sequence: CDR1 SEHNR, CDR2 FQNEAQ (reference sequence). The CDR3 sequence: CASSEGLWNEQYF. The CDR3 nucleotides read TGTGCCAGCAGCGAGGGACTCTGGAACGAGCAGTACTTC.

The chain links TRBV19 to TRBJ1-1, with D maybe TRBD1 (6 bases). The CDR3 has 16 residues. Germline V gives CDR1 LNHDA, CDR2 SQIVND (reference sequence). V was clipped by 4 bases and J by 5 bases, with 20 bases between them. The CDR3 region has the DNA TGTGCCAGTAGTAGTTTGGACAGTCACCGCAGGACTGAAGCTTTCTTT. Translation gives CASSSLDSHRRTEAFF.

This chain links TRBV30 with TRBJ1-4; D gene uncertain. The CDR3 consists of 12 residues. V dropped 2 bases and J dropped 6 bases, with 7 bases sitting between them. Germline-derived CDR1 and CDR2 are GTSNPN and SVGIG (reference sequence). The DNA of the CDR3 is TGTGCCTGGAGTAGTACAGATGAAAAACTGTTTTTT. This sequence encodes CAWSSTDEKLFF.

This sequence joins TRBV27 and TRBJ2-7; D possibly corresponds to TRBD1 (6 bases). The CDR3 runs to 15 residues. V gave up 6 bases and J gave up 2 bases, with 17 bases separating them. Germline V lookup: CDR1 MNHEY, CDR2 SMNVEV (reference sequence). CDR3 nucleotides: TGTGCCAGCAGCCCTCCGGGACAACGAGCCTACGAGCAGTACTTC. Protein sequence: CASSPPGQRAYEQYF.

This rearrangement joins TRBV27 to TRBJ2-7; 8 nucleotides line up with TRBD1. The length of the CDR3 is 13 residues. Germline CDR1 is MNHEY and CDR2 is SMNVEV (reference sequence). V dropped 6 bases and J dropped 0; count of bases not matched to a gene: 1. CDR3 sequence reads: CASRTGDSYEQYF. CDR3 coding DNA: TGTGCCAGCAGGACAGGGGACTCCTACGAGCAGTACTTC.

The CDR3 sequence is CASSREAGGNSPLHF. Written as DNA, the CDR3 is TGCGCCAGCAGTCGCGAAGCAGGGGGTAATTCACCCCTCCACTTT. The rearrangement links TRBV4-1 to TRBJ1-6; TRBD1 aligns across 7 bases. V was pared by 6 bases and J by 6 bases, with 8 bases of the junction left unmatched. Germline V gives CDR1 MGHRA, CDR2 YSYEKL. The CDR3 runs to 15 residues.

The chain's CDR3 is CASSSGRGWDTQYF. The CDR3 nucleotides are TGTGCCAGCAGCTCGGGCAGGGGTTGGGATACGCAGTATTTT. The V call is TRBV7-2, the J call TRBJ2-3; D perhaps matches TRBD1 (6 bases). V was pared by 4 bases and J by 6 bases, with 14 bases between. Germline loops: CDR1 SGHTA, CDR2 FQGNSA. The CDR3 has 14 amino acids.

This clone showed up just a few times. The rearrangement links TRBV9 to TRBJ2-5, with 9 bases lining up with TRBD1. The CDR3 covers 14 residues. V was pared by 4 bases and J by 4 bases, with 5 bases of the junction left unmatched. The germline V gene encodes CDR1 SGDLS and CDR2 YYNGEE. In nucleotides, the CDR3 is TGTGCCAGCAGCCCCCAGACAGGGGGAGAGACCCAGTACTTC. As protein: CASSPQTGGETQYF.

The chain employs TRBV28 and TRBJ1-1, with D tentatively TRBD1 (6 bases). Trimming pared 6 bases from V and 3 bases from J, leaving 17 bases between. CDR1 and CDR2 from the germline V gene are MDHEN and SYDVKM. The CDR3 loop spans 15 amino acids. DNA of the CDR3: TGTGCCAGCAGCCAGACAGGTGGGGGATACACTGAAGCTTTCTTT. Translated: CASSQTGGGYTEAFF.

This chain links TRBV28 with TRBJ1-3; D perhaps matches TRBD1 (6 bases). Trimming stripped 5 bases from V and 8 bases from J, with 19 bases between. The germline gives CDR1 MDHEN, CDR2 SYDVKM. The CDR3 is 15 amino acids. The CDR3 here is CASSGDIALLDTIYF. The CDR3 bases are TGTGCCAGCAGTGGGGACATAGCCCTACTTGACACCATATATTTT.

This clone was observed a handful of times. The chain combines TRBV7-9 with TRBJ1-2; no clear D. The CDR3 sequence is 13 residues long. Trimming pared 8 bases from V and 2 bases from J, leaving 12 bases between. Germline CDR1 and CDR2: SEHNR and FQNEAQ (reference sequence). CDR3 in DNA: TGTGCCAGCTCCTGGTATGAGAACTATGGCTACACCTTC. Its protein product is CASSWYENYGYTF.

This clone has more than one count but fewer than ten. The chain couples TRBV30 to TRBJ1-6, with D unclear. The CDR3 extends over 14 amino acids. The ends were cut back, 5 bases at V and 6 bases at J, with 14 bases in the middle. Germline V gene sequence: CDR1 GTSNPN, CDR2 SVGIG (reference sequence). The CDR3 region has the DNA TGTGCCTGGTGCCCGGGGAATCGTAATTCACCCCTCCACTTT. It translates to CAWCPGNRNSPLHF.